Each of the 19 T cell receptor beta chains below was sequenced from the same sample in a study of cytomegalovirus exposure and HLA in healthy donors. It was with 60 Vbeta and 13 Jbeta primers that the PCR ran. The repertoire was sequenced with immunoSEQ multiplex PCR; TCRdb's copy has only in-frame clones and lacks some. The sample holds about 260,000 clones, roughly 81% seen once. The sequencing sample was made of PBMCs. The receptors originated from a woman in her forties in good health and CMV-seropositive.

The chain employs TRBV2 and TRBJ1-1; 9 bases are shared with TRBD1. The CDR3 has 13 residues. V dropped 6 bases and J dropped 5; count of bases not matched to a gene: 4. The V gene's germline CDR1 is SNHLY and CDR2 FYNNEI. The CDR3: CASSGGQGTEAFF. CDR3 coding DNA: TGTGCCAGCAGCGGTGGACAGGGGACTGAAGCTTTCTTT.

This clone was counted only a few times. V is TRBV9 and J is TRBJ2-1; the match to TRBD2 covers 11 bases. The CDR3 length is 17 residues. CDR1 and CDR2 (germline): SGDLS, YYNGEE. With 3 bases clipped from V and 5 bases from J, the junction kept 10 bases outside the gene matches. The CDR3 protein is CASSATSGTPWDNEQFF. Written as DNA, the CDR3 is TGTGCCAGCAGCGCGACTAGCGGGACGCCATGGGACAATGAGCAGTTCTTC. The complete variable domain, with remaining parts taken from reference TRBV9 and TRBJ2-1, reads DSGVTQTPKHLITATGQRVTLRCSPRSGDLSVYWYQQSLDQGLQFLIQYYNGEERAKGNILERFSAQQFPDLHSELNLSSLELGDSALYFCASSATSGTPWDNEQFFGPGTRLTVL.

The CDR3: CASSTDRGTSGNQPQHF. The DNA of the CDR3 is TGTGCCAGCTCAACGGACAGGGGGACGTCGGGCAATCAGCCCCAGCATTTT. The rearrangement links TRBV18 to TRBJ1-5; 10 bases align to TRBD1. V shed 5 bases and J 2 bases; nucleotides not matched to a gene: 9. This CDR3 is 17 amino acids long. Germline V gene sequence: CDR1 KGHSH, CDR2 LQKENI. Complete variable domain (other parts from reference TRBV18 and TRBJ1-5): NAGVMQNPRHLVRRRGQEARLRCSPMKGHSHVYWYRQLPEEGLKFMVYLQKENIIDESGMPKERFSAEFPKEGPSILRIQQVVRGDSAAYFCASSTDRGTSGNQPQHFGDGTRLSIL.

The chain joins TRBV27 to TRBJ2-5; 8 bases are a match to TRBD1. Germline V gene data show CDR1 as MNHEY and CDR2 as SMNVEV (reference sequence). This CDR3 region has 16 residues. Losses at the gene ends were 3 bases for V and 2 bases for J; bases not matched to a gene: 8. CDR3 loop: CASSFLTGGRQETQYF. The CDR3 region has the DNA TGTGCCAGCAGTTTCCTCACAGGGGGACGTCAAGAGACCCAGTACTTC.

The chain has TRBV5-1 and TRBJ2-1; D is unclear. Deletions cut 1 base from V and 0 bases from J, with 5 bases between. The CDR3 loop spans 14 amino acids. Germline CDR1 and CDR2: SGHRS and YFSETQ. CDR3 nucleotides: TGCGCCAGCAGCTTGACAAGCTCCTACAATGAGCAGTTCTTC. Encoded protein: CASSLTSSYNEQFF.

This clone turned up a few times. This chain links TRBV6-1 with TRBJ1-2; no reliable D call. V lost 11 bases and J 8 bases, leaving 15 bases between the germline ends. CDR3 size: 11 residues. Per the germline V gene, CDR1 is MNHNS and CDR2 is SASEGT. The CDR3 nucleotides are TGTGCCGTTGGGCTCGGCAGCGGCTACACCTTC. It specifies CAVGLGSGYTF.

This clone has more than one count but fewer than ten. CDR3 region: CASSLGLAGNQPQHF. CDR3 coding DNA: TGTGCCAGCAGTTTAGGTTTGGCAGGAAATCAGCCCCAGCATTTT. The chain employs TRBV28 and TRBJ1-5; D gene ambiguous. V was trimmed by 2 bases and J by 4 bases, leaving 12 bases between them. The V gene's germline CDR1 is MDHEN and CDR2 SYDVKM. This CDR3 is 15 amino acids long.

The V and J genes are TRBV7-7 and TRBJ1-4; 8 bases are shared with TRBD1. From germline, CDR1 is SSHAT and CDR2 FNYEAQ (reference sequence). V lost 5 bases to trimming and J lost 10 bases; unmatched junction nucleotides: 9. The CDR3 length is 14 residues. This CDR3 is CASSPDRDMGKLFF. The CDR3 region has the DNA TGTGCCAGCAGCCCGGACAGGGATATGGGAAAACTGTTTTTT.

The chain links TRBV13 to TRBJ1-2; perhaps TRBD1 as D (5 bases). Germline V gene lookup returns CDR1 PRHDT and CDR2 FYEKMQ (reference sequence). Trimming cost V 3 bases and J 8 bases, with 13 bases left between them. This CDR3 has 13 residues. CDR3 bases: TGTGCCAGCAGCTTCCCAGGGATACAAGGCTACACCTTC. Protein sequence: CASSFPGIQGYTF.

The chain is built from TRBV11-2 and TRBJ1-6; tentatively, D is TRBD1 (6 bases). From germline, CDR1 is SGHAT and CDR2 FQNNGV. With 5 bases removed from V and 10 bases from J, the gap between germline ends came to 21 bases. The CDR3 is 16 residues long. The CDR3 bases are TGTGCCAGCAGCCTGGGGGAGGGGGGGCGTTCGTCACCCCTCCACTTT. Protein sequence: CASSLGEGGRSSPLHF.

This sequence joins TRBV19 and TRBJ1-5, with TRBD1 matching over 7 bases. Germline CDR1 and CDR2: LNHDA and SQIVND (reference sequence). Trimming cost V 8 bases and J 9 bases; bases outside gene matches: 19. The CDR3 sequence is 16 residues long. The DNA for the CDR3 is TGTGCCAGTTCCCCTACAGGGGTCCGCGCCGGGGGGCCCCAGCATTTT. Amino acid sequence: CASSPTGVRAGGPQHF. Full variable domain (rest looked up from reference TRBV19 and TRBJ1-5): DGGITQSPKYLFRKEGQNVTLSCEQNLNHDAMYWYRQDPGQGLRLIYYSQIVNDFQKGDIAEGYSVSREKKESFPLTVTSAQKNPTAFYLCASSPTGVRAGGPQHFGDGTRLSIL.

This chain links TRBV7-9 with TRBJ2-7; 9 positions agree with TRBD1. The CDR3 is 16 residues long. J gave up 5 bases and V 0 bases, and 8 bases lay outside the gene matches. Germline lookup yields CDR1 SEHNR and CDR2 FQNEAQ (reference sequence). The CDR3 spells CASSLARDRAVNEQYF. The DNA of the CDR3 is TGTGCCAGCAGCTTAGCCCGGGACAGGGCAGTGAACGAGCAGTACTTC.

V gene TRBV4-2 combines with J gene TRBJ2-4; the match to TRBD2 covers 10 bases. CDR1 is LGHNA, CDR2 YNFKEQ, per germline. This CDR3 is built from 19 residues. With 0 bases clipped from V and 2 bases from J, the junction kept 10 bases outside the gene matches. CDR3 protein: CASSQDTPSGSATKNIQYF. The CDR3 DNA reads as TGTGCCAGCAGCCAAGATACCCCTAGCGGGAGTGCAACCAAAAACATTCAGTACTTC.

This rearrangement joins TRBV29-1 to TRBJ2-5; a possible D gene is TRBD2 (6 bases). V was cut by 1 base and J by 11 bases, with 17 bases left in between. In germline, CDR1 is SQVTM, CDR2 ANQGSEA. The CDR3 is made up of 13 amino acids. This CDR3 reads CSVEGPGGSRQYF. CDR3 DNA sequence: TGCAGCGTTGAAGGCCCTGGGGGGAGCCGGCAGTACTTC. Together with reference TRBV29-1 and TRBJ2-5, the CDR3 gives the full variable domain: SAVISQKPSRDICQRGTSLTIQCQVDSQVTMMFWYRQQPGQSLTLIATANQGSEATYESGFVIDKFPISRPNLTFSTLTVSNMSPEDSSIYLCSVEGPGGSRQYFGPGTRLLVL.

The V gene is TRBV7-8, the J gene TRBJ2-5, with 7 bases identical to TRBD2. The DNA end lines up better with TRBJ2-7; the J call may be wrong. The CDR3 sequence is 13 residues long. Germline CDR1 and CDR2: SGHVS and FQNEAQ. CDR3 nucleotides: TGTGCCAGCAGCGCGGGGGTGGGCCGCGAGCAGTACTTC. Residues: CASSAGVGREQYF.

V usage is TRBV5-5 and J usage is TRBJ1-1; 8 bases are shared with TRBD1. Trimming removed 4 bases from V and 5 bases from J; junction bases left unmatched: 10. The CDR3 sequence is 15 residues long. Germline V lookup: CDR1 SGHKS, CDR2 YYEKEE (reference sequence). The CDR3 spells CASSNYRGMVTEAFF. The CDR3, as DNA: TGTGCCAGCAGCAATTACAGGGGGATGGTTACTGAAGCTTTCTTT. The variable domain in full, with the rest retrieved from reference TRBV5-5 and TRBJ1-1, is DAGVTQSPTHLIKTRGQQVTLRCSPISGHKSVSWYQQVLGQGPQFIFQYYEKEERGRGNFPDRFSARQFPNYSSELNVNALLLGDSALYLCASSNYRGMVTEAFFGQGTRLTVV.

The chain employs TRBV30 and TRBJ1-2; the match to TRBD1 covers 9 bases. There are 16 residues in the CDR3. Germline V CDR1 and CDR2: GTSNPN, SVGIG (reference sequence). With V trimmed by 1 base and J by 1 base, 7 bases remained unmatched. CDR3 nucleotide sequence: TGTGCCTGGAGTGAAGCCGGGACAGGGTATAACTATGGCTACACCTTC. Protein: CAWSEAGTGYNYGYTF.

The V gene is TRBV6-5, the J gene TRBJ2-2; D may be TRBD2 (5 bases). CDR3 length equals 15 residues. The V end lost 6 bases, the J end lost 0 bases, and 11 bases lay between the germline ends. The germline gives CDR1 MNHEY, CDR2 SVGAGI. This CDR3 reads CASSLSASNTGELFF. The CDR3 bases are TGTGCCAGCAGCCTTAGCGCTTCGAACACCGGGGAGCTGTTTTTT.

Points on this clone: Other DNA sequences in the same sample also yield this CDR3. The chain is built from TRBV7-8 and TRBJ2-2; D might be TRBD1 (5 bases). Germline CDR1 SGHVS, CDR2 FQNEAQ. The CDR3 contains 15 residues. V was clipped by 1 base and J by 4 bases, with 10 bases between them. Here the CDR3 reads CASSLGRVGTGELFF. The CDR3 coding sequence is TGTGCCAGCAGCTTAGGCAGGGTGGGCACCGGGGAGCTGTTTTTT.